The 15 T cell receptor beta chains given below trace back to one sample, sequenced in a study of T cell clusters in autoimmune cytopenias. TRB amplification used approximately 250 ng of peripheral blood genomic DNA. TRB rearrangements were amplified by touch-down multiplex PCR with mixed TRB-A/B primers. Using the multiplex PCR reads, TCRdb records one entry per CDR3 protein without DNA. Its listing shows over 1,100 distinct CDR3 sequences. These data also formed part of another study, on T cell repertoires in aging, cancer and after chemotherapy.

The sample consisted of peripheral blood. The receptors were gathered from a human donor with chronic lymphocytic leukemia.

This CDR3 reads CASSLTGAGANVLTF. This sequence joins TRBV7-3 and TRBJ2-6; with no DNA, the TCRdb D assignment of TRBD1 cannot be verified. The CDR3 runs to 15 residues. From germline, CDR1 is SGHTA and CDR2 FQGTGA.

By frequency, this clonotype is medium-sized. This rearrangement joins TRBV5-1 to TRBJ1-2; TCRdb picks TRBD1, but there is no DNA to check that call. Germline values: CDR1 SGHRS, CDR2 YFSETQ. The CDR3 length is 15 residues. This CDR3 is CASSLSGQGASGYTF.

This clonotype is called medium-sized based on its frequency. The chain couples TRBV19 to TRBJ1-2. Germline CDR1 is LNHDA and CDR2 is SQIVND (reference sequence). The CDR3 totals 13 residues. CDR3 amino acids: CASSITVNYGYTF.

The CDR3 sequence is CASSLSAGNSPLHF. V gene TRBV6-4 combines with J gene TRBJ1-6. CDR3 length equals 14 residues. The germline gives CDR1 MRHNA, CDR2 SNTAGT.

According to its frequency, this clonotype is medium-sized (0.01 to 0.1%). The rearrangement links TRBV18 to TRBJ2-2; TCRdb's D gene call, TRBD1, goes unchecked for lack of DNA. The CDR3 totals 15 residues. Germline V gene data show CDR1 as KGHSH and CDR2 as LQKENI. This CDR3 reads CASSRGRENTGELFF.

The rearrangement uses TRBV7-2 and TRBJ2-5; TCRdb returns TRBD1, unconfirmable since there is no DNA. Germline CDR1 and CDR2: SGHTA and FQGNSA. CDR3 length: 14 amino acids. CDR3: CASSLKTGFETQYF.

This clonotype ranks as medium-sized in terms of frequency. The CDR3 loop is CASSFGVYYGYTF. This chain links TRBV27 with TRBJ1-2. This CDR3 has 13 amino acids. Germline values: CDR1 MNHEY, CDR2 SMNVEV (reference sequence).

Its frequency marks this clonotype as medium-sized. This CDR3 is CASSLDGFRQPQHF. The chain couples TRBV27 to TRBJ1-5. CDR3 length equals 14 residues. In germline, CDR1 is MNHEY, CDR2 SMNVEV (reference sequence).

This clonotype is deemed medium-sized by its frequency. CDR3 protein: CASSLARSTDTQYF. The chain joins TRBV7-2 to TRBJ2-3. Germline-derived CDR1 and CDR2 are SGHTA and FQGNSA. This CDR3 contains 14 residues.

This clonotype is deemed large by its frequency. This chain connects TRBV27 to TRBJ2-1; TCRdb gives TRBD2 as the D gene, but with no DNA this cannot be confirmed. The length of the CDR3 is 16 residues. Germline V lookup: CDR1 MNHEY, CDR2 SMNVEV (reference sequence). The CDR3 reads CASSLNKAGGYNEQFF.

The chain employs TRBV7-2 and TRBJ1-6; the D call of TRBD1 rests on TCRdb alone, since no DNA is present to check it. The CDR3 covers 14 residues. Looked up from germline, CDR1 is SGHTA and CDR2 is FQGNSA. The CDR3: CASSYGIGHSPLHF.

The chain couples TRBV12-3 or TRBV12-4 to TRBJ1-6; TCRdb's D call, TRBD1, is unchecked because there is no DNA. This CDR3 is 13 amino acids long. The CDR3 is CASRHRENSPLHF.

This chain links TRBV20-1 with TRBJ2-3; TCRdb selects TRBD1, and the lack of DNA leaves this call unchecked. This CDR3 has 16 residues. Germline CDR1 and CDR2: DFQATT and SNEGSKA (reference sequence). The CDR3 loop is CSATRSGQGRTDTQYF.

This clonotype shows up as medium-sized (0.01 to 0.1%) by frequency. This chain joins TRBV10-3 and TRBJ2-7; TCRdb's D call, TRBD1, is unchecked because there is no DNA. This CDR3 has 14 residues. Germline V gene lookup returns CDR1 ENHRY and CDR2 SYGVKD. CDR3 sequence: CAISDGQGVYEQYF.

The V call is TRBV5-1, the J call TRBJ2-1; TCRdb outputs TRBD1, but without DNA this stays unchecked. From germline, CDR1 is SGHRS and CDR2 YFSETQ. The CDR3 runs 16 residues. The chain's CDR3 is CASSTPTASSYNEQFF.